One sample yielded the 8 T cell receptor beta chains listed below, sequenced in a study of OX40 agonist ivuxolimab in advanced cancers. Sequencing used immunoSEQ multiplex PCR; TCRdb keeps in-frame clones, though not all of them. The table includes 70,000 to 95,000 clones, about 91% detected once. Material: CD4+ or CD8+ T cells sorted from blood, obtained in a trial of the OX40 agonist ivuxolimab. Receptors originate from an adult with an advanced solid tumor such as melanoma, head and neck, liver or kidney cancer.

V and J are TRBV6-6 and TRBJ2-3; D might be TRBD2 (6 bases). The germline V gene has CDR1 MNHNY and CDR2 SVGAGI (reference sequence). V lost 8 bases, J lost 6 bases, and 6 bases lay in between. CDR3 length: 10 amino acids. CDR3: CASGGDTQYF. CDR3 coding DNA: TGTGCCAGCGGGGGGGATACGCAGTATTTT.

The chain employs TRBV14 and TRBJ2-1; 8 positions agree with TRBD2. Germline CDR1 is SGHDN and CDR2 is FVKESK. The CDR3 covers 17 residues. V was pared by 0 bases and J by 6 bases, with 10 bases of the junction left unmatched. The CDR3 coding sequence is TGTGCCAGCAGCCAAGATTTGCCGGGAGGGCCCGGCAATGAGCAGTTCTTC. The encoded protein is CASSQDLPGGPGNEQFF.

J is TRBJ2-2 and V is TRBV20-1; D is unclear. Trimming removed 1 base from V and 6 bases from J, with 0 bases in between. CDR1 is DFQATT and CDR2 is SNEGSKA in the germline V gene (reference sequence). The CDR3 consists of 10 residues. The DNA of the CDR3 is TGCAGTGCTAGAGCCGGGGAGCTGTTTTTT. Residues: CSARAGELFF.

The chain employs TRBV15 and TRBJ2-3; D is perhaps TRBD2 (6 bases). The CDR3 spans 14 residues. Trimming shortened V by 1 base and J by 6 bases, and 11 bases separated the two germline ends. Per germline, CDR1 LNHNV and CDR2 YYDKDF (reference sequence). CDR3 amino acids: CATSRVPGRDTQYF. The CDR3 DNA sequence: TGTGCCACCAGCAGAGTCCCAGGGAGGGATACGCAGTATTTT.

This clone is a singleton in its sample. This rearrangement joins TRBV5-1 to TRBJ2-3; TRBD2 matches 9 bases. V shed 4 bases and J 6 bases; nucleotides not matched to a gene: 3. The germline CDR1 and CDR2 sequences are SGHRS and YFSETQ. CDR3 length: 13 amino acids. Written as DNA, the CDR3 is TGCGCCAGCAGCGTGAGCGGGAGGGATACGCAGTATTTT. As protein: CASSVSGRDTQYF.

The rearrangement uses TRBV27 and TRBJ2-1, with 10 nucleotides matching TRBD1. The CDR3 length is 12 residues. Unmatched junction bases numbered 6, after V lost 3 bases and J lost 16 bases. Germline V CDR1 and CDR2: MNHEY, SMNVEV (reference sequence). For the CDR3, the DNA is TGTGCCAGCAGTTTTATTGGGACAGGGGAATTCTTC. This sequence encodes CASSFIGTGEFF.

The V gene is TRBV29-1, the J gene TRBJ1-2, with a weak D call TRBD1 (5 bases). The CDR3 has 14 amino acids. Looked up from germline, CDR1 is SQVTM and CDR2 is ANQGSEA. V lost 3 bases, J lost 0 bases, and 11 bases lay in between. In nucleotides, the CDR3 is TGCAGCGTTGAGGGTCAGGGTACTAACTATGGCTACACCTTC. Protein sequence: CSVEGQGTNYGYTF.

This chain joins TRBV6-6 and TRBJ2-2; D is undetermined. Germline CDR1 MNHNY, CDR2 SVGAGI (reference sequence). The V end was cut by 6 bases, the J end by 0 bases, with 8 bases between. CDR3 length: 14 amino acids. CDR3 DNA sequence: TGTGCCAGCAGCCTTCTTTCGAACACCGGGGAGCTGTTTTTT. Its protein product is CASSLLSNTGELFF.